This TCR beta chain comes out of a study of cytomegalovirus exposure and HLA in healthy donors. Whole-study context: Researchers found that just over 80% of some 400 genotyped donors fell within the Caucasian-associated ancestry cluster.

The CDR3 runs to 15 residues. The germline V gene encodes CDR1 LNHDA and CDR2 SQIVND (reference sequence). V lost 2 bases, J lost 3 bases, and 11 bases lay in between. General study findings and limits: Rates of TCR association differed by HLA locus in a later analysis, with DRB1 highest and HLA-C lowest. Some highly shared sequence variants likely arose as a pipeline artifact.

Points on this clone: The antigen remains undetermined.

Primers for the PCR totalled 60 Vbeta and 13 Jbeta. This table comes from immunoSEQ multiplex PCR, and its TCRdb copy is limited to in-frame clones, with some not included. The repertoire consists of more than 140,000 clones, with about three quarters occurring once and the leading ten covering around 1.7%. The sequence came from a female donor in good health and CMV-seronegative. This rearrangement joins TRBV19 to TRBJ1-5; D perhaps matches TRBD1 (6 bases). Sequenced: PBMCs. This CDR3 is CASSIRGAINQPQHF. CDR3 coding DNA: TGTGCCAGTAGTATACGGGGGGCAATCAATCAGCCCCAGCATTTT. The full variable domain, completed using reference TRBV19 and TRBJ1-5, is DGGITQSPKYLFRKEGQNVTLSCEQNLNHDAMYWYRQDPGQGLRLIYYSQIVNDFQKGDIAEGYSVSREKKESFPLTVTSAQKNPTAFYLCASSIRGAINQPQHFGDGTRLSIL.